Described below is a single T cell receptor beta chain sequence and its context. There is no known antigen for this receptor. No base quality values were provided; no much bigger clone lies one nucleotide off. The record originates from a study of T cells after somatic rescue of genetic block (dated by TCRdb to 2018 to 2021). Context from the whole study: The study assessed how robust, over the long term, a T-cell system was when the system had developed through somatic rescue of a genetic block in T-cell development.

The CDR3 contains 15 residues, cysteine and phenylalanine counted. Of all the DNA, just the CDR3 is kept, 45 bases in frame from base 1. V lost 6 bases and J lost 6 bases, and the count of bases not matched to a germline gene is 6. CDR1 and CDR2, looked up from the germline V gene, are SNHLY and FYNNEI. The library was made by the immunoSEQ multiplex PCR assay. The source is immuneACCESS, and TCRdb retained only in-frame sequences with V and J called. Part of the clones is not carried over; for the studies checked, unresolved V genes explain less than half of this, and the remainder is unexplained. The sample table shows about 68,000 clones, and under 95% are seen once. 2.9% of the sample rests with the top ten.

The chain employs TRBV2 and TRBJ1-5; 12 bases in the middle match TRBD1. This clonotype was sampled from a man aged 40-50 years. Sequencing input: peripheral blood mononuclear cells (PBMCs). The CDR3 region reads CASRPGTGGLQPQHF. At the DNA level, the sequence is TGTGCCAGCAGACCCGGGACAGGGGGCCTTCAGCCCCAGCATTTT. Reference TRBV2 and TRBJ1-5 proteins supply the regions before and after the CDR3; the full variable domain is: EPEVTQTPSHQVTQMGQEVILRCVPISNHLYFYWYRQILGQKVEFLVSFYNNEISEKSEIFDDQFSVERPDGSNFTLKIRSTKLEDSAMYFCASRPGTGGLQPQHFGDGTRLSIL.